The 9 T cell receptor beta chains below were found in one sample sequenced in a study of CD8 T cells in ankylosing spondylitis. Points from the study as a whole: A TCR beta motif made of 7 to 9 highly homologous variants seemed typical of ankylosing spondylitis blood.

TCRdb re-called the 5' RACE reads with MiXCR, one entry per CDR3 protein. This sample has over 400,000 distinct CDR3 sequences; roughly 26% occur once, and the top ten carry 0.75% to 0.9%. These receptors lack a known antigen. Material: blood, either unsorted or a sorted T cell fraction (not recorded which). Source of these receptors: a male donor with ankylosing spondylitis.

This chain uses TRBV9 with TRBJ1-1, with a possible D match to TRBD1 (5 bases). The CDR3 sequence is 15 residues long. The V gene's germline CDR1 is SGDLS and CDR2 YYNGEE. With 4 bases removed from V and 3 bases from J, the gap between germline ends came to 16 bases. The CDR3 DNA is TGTGCCAGCAGCTCTGGGGCGGACACCTACACTGAAGCTTTCTTT. This encodes CASSSGADTYTEAFF.

This clonotype was counted between two and nine times. The V call is TRBV28, the J call TRBJ1-6; unclear D gene. Trimming shortened V by 6 bases and J by 7 bases, and 13 bases separated the two germline ends. The length of the CDR3 is 14 residues. Germline CDR1 reads MDHEN; CDR2 reads SYDVKM. CDR3 nucleotides: TGTGCCAGCAGGGGGTTTCGCCAAAATTCACCCCTCCACTTT. Amino acids: CASRGFRQNSPLHF. Complete variable domain (other parts from reference TRBV28 and TRBJ1-6): DVKVTQSSRYLVKRTGEKVFLECVQDMDHENMFWYRQDPGLGLRLIYFSYDVKMKEKGDIPEGYSVSREKKERFSLILESASTNQTSMYLCASRGFRQNSPLHFGNGTRLTVT.

This clonotype was detected a few times. The chain recombines TRBV7-6 with TRBJ1-3, with D possibly TRBD1 on 6 matching bases. Trimming pared 5 bases from V and 0 bases from J, leaving 14 bases between. Germline loops: CDR1 SGHVS, CDR2 FNYEAQ. This CDR3 comprises 16 residues. The CDR3 protein is CASSTGHTSSGNTIYF. The CDR3 DNA sequence: TGTGCCAGCAGCACGGGACACACCAGCTCTGGAAACACCATATATTTT.

This clonotype was counted only a few times. The rearrangement links TRBV12-3 or TRBV12-4 to TRBJ2-5; D is tentatively TRBD1 or TRBD2 (5 bases each). Deletions cut 4 bases from V and 9 bases from J, with 15 bases between. CDR3 length equals 13 residues. The CDR3 spells CASSWDPVGAQYF. In DNA form, the CDR3 reads TGTGCCAGCAGTTGGGACCCAGTGGGGGCCCAGTACTTC.

This clonotype was detected a few times. The J gene is TRBJ2-1, the V gene TRBV24-1; TRBD2 matches 13 bases. CDR1 and CDR2 from the germline V gene are KGHDR and SFDVKD. J lost 8 bases, V lost 7 bases, and 7 bases had no gene match. There are 15 residues in the CDR3. As DNA, the CDR3 is TGTGCCACCAGCTTCGGACTAGCGGGAGTACATGAGCAGTTCTTC. Protein: CATSFGLAGVHEQFF.

The chain couples TRBV5-1 to TRBJ2-3; tentative D call: TRBD2 (6 bases). Per germline, CDR1 SGHRS and CDR2 YFSETQ. Trimming cost V 3 bases and J 0 bases, with 17 bases left between them. CDR3 length: 17 residues. CDR3 DNA sequence: TGCGCCAGCAGCTCAGGAAGGGACTCCCATAGCACAGATACGCAGTATTTT. Amino acids: CASSSGRDSHSTDTQYF.

The CDR3 reads CASSHTGFNGDEQFF. The CDR3, as DNA: TGTGCCAGCAGTCACACAGGGTTCAATGGGGATGAGCAGTTCTTC. The chain carries TRBV7-7 and TRBJ2-1, with a weak D call TRBD1 (6 bases). The germline gives CDR1 SSHAT, CDR2 FNYEAQ (reference sequence). The length of the CDR3 is 15 residues. V lost 6 bases to trimming and J lost 8 bases, with 20 bases between them.

This clonotype was observed at least ten times. The rearrangement links TRBV20-1 to TRBJ2-2; TRBD1 agrees at 9 bases. The CDR3 totals 16 residues. Trimming cost V 1 base and J 3 bases; bases outside gene matches: 6. Germline V lookup: CDR1 DFQATT, CDR2 SNEGSKA (reference sequence). CDR3 bases: TGCAGTGCTAGAGCAAAACAGGGGGCGGACACCGGGGAGCTGTTTTTT. This encodes CSARAKQGADTGELFF.

This clonotype was detected ten times or more. The chain carries TRBV11-1 and TRBJ2-1; 10 bases fit TRBD2. Looked up from germline, CDR1 is SGHAT and CDR2 is FQDESV (reference sequence). CDR3 length: 19 residues. Trimming cost V 3 bases and J 4 bases; bases outside gene matches: 15. CDR3 coding DNA: TGTGCCAGCAGCTTTACCGGGACAGCTGGACTAGCGGAGTACAATGAGCAGTTCTTC. Residues: CASSFTGTAGLAEYNEQFF.